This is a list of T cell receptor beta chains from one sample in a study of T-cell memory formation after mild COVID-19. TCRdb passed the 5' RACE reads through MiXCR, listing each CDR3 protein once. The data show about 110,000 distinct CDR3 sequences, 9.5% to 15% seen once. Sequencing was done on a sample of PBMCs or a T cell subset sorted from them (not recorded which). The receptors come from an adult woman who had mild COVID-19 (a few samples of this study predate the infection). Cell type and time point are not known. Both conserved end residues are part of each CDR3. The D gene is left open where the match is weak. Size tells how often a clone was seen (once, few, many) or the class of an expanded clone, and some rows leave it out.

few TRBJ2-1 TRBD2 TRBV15 CATSRDPAGGQFF TGTGCCACCAGCAGAGATCCGGCGGGGGGGCAGTTCTTC
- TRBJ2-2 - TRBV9 CASSAPGGTGELFF TGTGCCAGCAGCGCTCCAGGTGGCACCGGGGAGCTGTTTTTT
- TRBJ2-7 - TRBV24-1 CATSDYDLSHGTYEQYF TGTGCCACCAGTGATTACGACCTTTCCCACGGCACCTACGAGCAGTACTTC
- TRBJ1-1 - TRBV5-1 CASSAGFSTLEAFF TGCGCCAGCAGCGCGGGTTTCAGTACCCTTGAAGCTTTCTTT
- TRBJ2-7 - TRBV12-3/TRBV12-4 CASSPRTSYEQYF TGTGCCAGCAGTCCCAGGACCTCCTACGAGCAGTACTTC
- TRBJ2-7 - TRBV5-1 CASSFDTQSYEQYF TGCGCCAGCAGCTTCGACACCCAATCCTACGAGCAGTACTTC
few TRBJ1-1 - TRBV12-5 CASGAPGHGSVGTEAFF TGTGCTAGTGGAGCTCCGGGACACGGGAGCGTGGGTACTGAAGCTTTCTTT
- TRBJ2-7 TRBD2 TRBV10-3 CAISESASGYEQYF TGTGCCATCAGTGAGTCGGCTAGCGGTTACGAGCAGTACTTC
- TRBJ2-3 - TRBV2 CASSEAQGVTDTQYF TGTGCCAGCAGTGAAGCTCAGGGAGTCACAGATACGCAGTATTTT
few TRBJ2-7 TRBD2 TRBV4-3 CASSQVIGTTTYEQYF TGCGCCAGCAGCCAAGTCATAGGGACTACCACCTACGAGCAGTACTTC
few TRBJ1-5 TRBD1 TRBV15 CATSAHGTVNQPQHF TGTGCCACCAGCGCTCACGGGACAGTAAATCAGCCCCAGCATTTT
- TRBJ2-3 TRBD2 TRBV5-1 CASSSGLGGDTQYF TGCGCCAGCAGTTCGGGACTAGGAGGAGATACGCAGTATTTT
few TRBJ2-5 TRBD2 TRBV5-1 CASSLAGGKETQYF TGCGCCAGCAGCTTGGCGGGAGGGAAAGAGACCCAGTACTTC
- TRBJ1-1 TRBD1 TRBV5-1 CASSPGQGAGVTEAFF TGCGCCAGCAGCCCGGGACAGGGGGCAGGAGTCACTGAAGCTTTCTTT
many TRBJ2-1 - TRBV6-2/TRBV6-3 CASSYSSNNEQFF TGTGCCAGCAGTTACTCGTCTAACAATGAGCAGTTCTTC
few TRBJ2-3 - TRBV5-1 CASSVKPGRNSEGDTQYF TGCGCCAGCAGCGTAAAACCGGGACGCAACTCGGAGGGAGATACGCAGTATTTT
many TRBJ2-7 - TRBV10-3 CAISESGGSLYEQYF TGTGCCATCAGTGAGTCAGGTGGCAGCTTGTACGAGCAGTACTTC
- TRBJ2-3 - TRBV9 CASDLFGGGGTDTQYF TGTGCCAGCGACCTCTTTGGGGGTGGAGGCACAGATACGCAGTATTTT
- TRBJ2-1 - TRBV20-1 CSARILVKHEQFF TGCAGTGCTAGGATCTTAGTTAAGCATGAGCAGTTCTTC
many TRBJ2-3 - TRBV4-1 CASSQVGAVDTQYF TGCGCCAGCAGCCAAGTGGGGGCCGTAGATACGCAGTATTTT
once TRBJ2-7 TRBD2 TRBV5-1 CASRQTSGRAYEQYF TGCGCCAGCAGGCAGACTAGCGGGAGGGCGTACGAGCAGTACTTC
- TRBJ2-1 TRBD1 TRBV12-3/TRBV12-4 CATGGYNEQFF TGTGCCACAGGGGGCTACAATGAGCAGTTCTTC